This T cell receptor (beta chain) was documented in a study of control samples from healthy donors and cancer patients. Assay: immunoSEQ multiplex PCR; the TCRdb copy retains only in-frame clones and omits some. This table holds tens of thousands of clones, roughly 87% found once. V was cut by 4 bases and J by 9 bases, with 22 bases left in between. This CDR3 is built from 16 residues. CDR1 and CDR2 from the germline V gene are LGHDT and YNNKEL (reference sequence). The chain employs TRBV3-1 (or the pseudogene TRBV3-2) and TRBJ2-1; D is perhaps TRBD1 (6 bases). Sequencing was done on a sample of formalin-fixed, paraffin-embedded tissue. This sequence was found in a female donor with melanoma. The CDR3 sequence: CASSLSRGLLGGEQFF. CDR3 coding DNA: TGTGCCAGCAGCCTATCTCGGGGCCTACTAGGGGGTGAGCAGTTCTTC.